A single sample is the source of the 26 T cell receptor beta chains below, sequenced in a study of blood T cell repertoires in COVID-19. Clones were sequenced by immunoSEQ multiplex PCR, and TCRdb holds only the in-frame ones, with some missing. The sample shows tens of thousands of clones, 65% to 90% of them seen only once. Sequencing input: peripheral blood. The source is a man older than 75 with active COVID-19.

V is TRBV10-1 and J is TRBJ1-4; D remains ambiguous. Germline V CDR1 and CDR2: WNHNN, SYGVQD (reference sequence). The V end was cut by 10 bases, the J end by 3 bases, with 15 bases between. The CDR3 is 14 residues long. CDR3 in DNA: TGCGCCATTATTCTTTCCCCCCCTAATGAAAAACTGTTTTTT. It encodes CAIILSPPNEKLFF.

The chain recombines TRBV7-9 with TRBJ2-7; TRBD1 matches 9 bases. Germline CDR1 and CDR2: SEHNR and FQNEAQ (reference sequence). Trimming removed 1 base from V and 2 bases from J; junction bases left unmatched: 9. The CDR3 has 17 residues. The CDR3 reads CASSLGTGALGTYEQYF. The CDR3 region has the DNA TGTGCCAGCAGCTTAGGGACAGGGGCCCTGGGGACCTACGAGCAGTACTTC.

The chain couples TRBV18 to TRBJ1-5; 9 bases are shared with TRBD1. The CDR3 runs 16 residues. Germline CDR1 is KGHSH and CDR2 is LQKENI. With 3 bases clipped from V and 5 bases from J, the junction kept 8 bases outside the gene matches. The CDR3 sequence is CASSPGQGPSDQPQHF. CDR3 coding DNA: TGTGCCAGCTCACCGGGACAGGGTCCGAGTGATCAGCCCCAGCATTTT.

The chain joins TRBV7-9 to TRBJ2-2; 8 nucleotides agree with TRBD1. The junction had 8 bases not matched to a gene; V was cut back by 5 bases and J by 6 bases. The CDR3 sequence is 15 residues long. Germline V lookup: CDR1 SEHNR, CDR2 FQNEAQ (reference sequence). Written as DNA, the CDR3 is TGTGCCAGCAGCCCCGACAGGGGCGCTTCCGGGGAGCTGTTTTTT. Its protein is CASSPDRGASGELFF.

The rearrangement uses TRBV4-1 and TRBJ1-5; TRBD1 aligns across 7 bases. This CDR3 region has 15 residues. Per germline, CDR1 MGHRA and CDR2 YSYEKL. The J segment lost 7 bases and the V segment lost 1 base, leaving 7 bases of the junction unmatched. DNA for the CDR3: TGCGCCAGCAGCCAAGGGACGACAGGGAGGCAGCCCCAGCATTTT. Its translation is CASSQGTTGRQPQHF.

The genes are TRBV24-1 and TRBJ1-5, with 8 positions matching TRBD1. The germline CDR1 and CDR2 sequences are KGHDR and SFDVKD. Losses at the gene ends were 2 bases for V and 4 bases for J; bases not matched to a gene: 0. The CDR3 is made up of 14 amino acids. Here the CDR3 reads CATSDWDRNQPQHF. Here the CDR3 DNA reads TGTGCCACCAGTGATTGGGACAGGAATCAGCCCCAGCATTTT.

CDR3 sequence reads: CASSWDDRAHEQYF. Here the CDR3 DNA reads TGTGCCAGCAGTTGGGACGACAGGGCCCACGAGCAGTACTTC. The chain recombines TRBV27 with TRBJ2-7; 7 bases line up with TRBD1. With V trimmed by 4 bases and J by 5 bases, 8 bases remained unmatched. The CDR3 extends over 14 amino acids. Germline V lookup: CDR1 MNHEY, CDR2 SMNVEV (reference sequence).

The genes are TRBV5-1 and TRBJ2-7; 9 bases map to TRBD2. Germline CDR1 and CDR2: SGHRS and YFSETQ. CDR3 length: 17 residues. Trimming took 0 bases from V and 1 from J; bases not matched to a gene: 8. The DNA for the CDR3 is TGCGCCAGCAGCTTGGTCGGCGGGGGGGCCTTGTCCTACGAGCAGTACTTC. Translated, it gives CASSLVGGGALSYEQYF.

This clone came up once. V usage is TRBV30 and J usage is TRBJ2-3; a possible D gene is TRBD2 (6 bases). The CDR3 has 14 amino acids. Germline loops: CDR1 GTSNPN, CDR2 SVGIG (reference sequence). Trimming took off 4 bases at V and 2 bases at J, with 13 bases between the two ends. In DNA form, the CDR3 reads TGTGCCTGGAACCCCGGGACTGCCACAGATACGCAGTATTTT. Its translation: CAWNPGTATDTQYF. Full variable domain (rest looked up from reference TRBV30 and TRBJ2-3): SQTIHQWPATLVQPVGSPLSLECTVEGTSNPNLYWYRQAAGRGLQLLFYSVGIGQISSEVPQNLSASRPQDRQFILSSKKLLLSDSGFYLCAWNPGTATDTQYFGPGTRLTVL.

The rearrangement uses TRBV19 and TRBJ1-5, with 8 positions matching TRBD1. The trim removed 1 base at V and 6 bases at J, leaving 8 bases unmatched. CDR3 length: 16 residues. Looked up from germline, CDR1 is LNHDA and CDR2 is SQIVND (reference sequence). The CDR3 DNA reads TGTGCCAGTAGTATAGGAGCCGCAGGGGGCAGTCAGCCCCAGCATTTT. It encodes CASSIGAAGGSQPQHF.

The gene calls are TRBV3-1 (or the pseudogene TRBV3-2) and TRBJ2-2; 8 bases are a match to TRBD1. The V gene's germline CDR1 is LGHDT and CDR2 YNNKEL (reference sequence). The junction had 8 bases not matched to a gene; V was cut back by 4 bases and J by 7 bases. The CDR3 sequence is 15 residues long. The CDR3 here is CASSPRGPVGGELFF. In nucleotides, the CDR3 is TGTGCCAGCAGCCCCAGGGGGCCTGTCGGCGGGGAGCTGTTTTTT.

This clone was seen a handful of times. This rearrangement joins TRBV5-4 to TRBJ1-4, with D unclear. Germline V CDR1 and CDR2: SGHNT, YYREEE (reference sequence). CDR3 length: 15 amino acids. Trimming cost V 0 bases and J 7 bases, with 13 bases left between them. CDR3 coding DNA: TGTGCCAGCAGCTTGGGAGTGGGCTTGGGTGAAAAACTGTTTTTT. Its protein is CASSLGVGLGEKLFF.

The chain has TRBV9 and TRBJ1-2; 7 nucleotides match TRBD1. Germline values: CDR1 SGDLS, CDR2 YYNGEE. CDR3 size: 14 residues. V lost 3 bases, J lost 3 bases, and 5 bases stayed unmatched. CDR3 region: CASSAGTGDYGYTF. As DNA, the CDR3 is TGTGCCAGCAGCGCCGGTACAGGGGACTATGGCTACACCTTC.

J is TRBJ2-1 and V is TRBV27, with 7 bases aligning to TRBD2. Germline V gene sequence: CDR1 MNHEY, CDR2 SMNVEV (reference sequence). The CDR3 covers 13 residues. V lost 0 bases to trimming and J lost 9 bases; unmatched junction nucleotides: 2. The CDR3: CASSLSGGGEQFF. The CDR3 region has the DNA TGTGCCAGCAGTTTATCGGGGGGGGGTGAGCAGTTCTTC.

This clone was seen once. V usage is TRBV27 and J usage is TRBJ2-1, with 8 bases fitting TRBD1. The CDR3 sequence is 15 residues long. The V and J ends lost 6 bases and 6 bases, in that order; junction bases with no gene match: 10. The germline V gene has CDR1 MNHEY and CDR2 SMNVEV (reference sequence). The CDR3 region is CASSRRTGSSNEQFF. CDR3 coding DNA: TGTGCCAGCAGCCGTCGGACAGGGTCATCCAATGAGCAGTTCTTC.

CDR3 residues: CASSQGSAGGSYFPDGYTF. The CDR3 nucleotides are TGTGCCAGCAGCCAAGGGTCTGCAGGGGGCTCTTATTTTCCGGATGGCTACACCTTC. This sequence joins TRBV4-2 and TRBJ1-2; 8 bases map to TRBD1. V dropped 1 base and J dropped 6; count of bases not matched to a gene: 19. The CDR3 runs 19 residues. Looked up from germline, CDR1 is LGHNA and CDR2 is YNFKEQ.

V gene TRBV2 combines with J gene TRBJ2-3; 7 bases are a match to TRBD2. J lost 4 bases, V lost 7 bases, and 14 bases had no gene match. The germline gives CDR1 SNHLY, CDR2 FYNNEI. This CDR3 region has 16 residues. The CDR3 here is CASTRLKRDWPDTQYF. As DNA, the CDR3 is TGTGCCAGCACTCGCTTAAAGCGGGATTGGCCAGATACGCAGTATTTT.

The rearrangement joins TRBV19 to TRBJ1-2; D possibly corresponds to TRBD1 (6 bases). Germline V gene sequence: CDR1 LNHDA, CDR2 SQIVND (reference sequence). The V gene lost 10 bases and the J gene lost 1 base, with 22 bases spanning the gap. The CDR3 extends over 16 amino acids. The CDR3, as DNA: TGTGCCACAACAAAAAACCGGGACACTAGTAACTATGGCTACACCTTC. Its protein is CATTKNRDTSNYGYTF.

The genes are TRBV19 and TRBJ1-2; 7 bases line up with TRBD1. The germline V gene encodes CDR1 LNHDA and CDR2 SQIVND (reference sequence). The CDR3 extends over 14 amino acids. The ends lost 10 bases at V and 10 bases at J; junction bases unmatched: 18. The CDR3 DNA sequence: TGTGCCACTACAAAGGGACAGTTTTTATCTGACTACACCTTC. This sequence encodes CATTKGQFLSDYTF.

The V and J genes are TRBV12-5 and TRBJ1-6; the D gene is possibly TRBD1 (6 bases). V lost 2 bases, J lost 9 bases, and 14 bases lay in between. The CDR3 has 15 amino acids. Germline V gene lookup returns CDR1 LGHNT and CDR2 FRNRAP. CDR3 loop: CASGLRARGSSPLHF. CDR3 sequence (DNA): TGTGCTAGTGGTTTGAGGGCCAGGGGTAGTTCACCCCTCCACTTT.

This CDR3 reads CASSAPPGGKLAKNIQYF. The CDR3 DNA reads as TGTGCCAGCAGTGCCCCCCCGGGGGGAAAACTAGCCAAAAACATTCAGTACTTC. V and J are TRBV6-1 and TRBJ2-4; TRBD2 aligns across 7 bases. V lost 4 bases to trimming and J lost 0 bases; unmatched junction nucleotides: 12. CDR1 is MNHNS and CDR2 is SASEGT in the germline V gene. CDR3 length: 18 residues.

The J gene is TRBJ1-3, the V gene TRBV29-1; D is unclear. Looked up from germline, CDR1 is SQVTM and CDR2 is ANQGSEA. Deletions cut 4 bases from V and 1 base from J, with 14 bases between. CDR3 size: 15 residues. CDR3 residues: CSVAYGAGSGNTIYF. CDR3 DNA: TGCAGCGTTGCATACGGCGCCGGGTCTGGAAACACCATATATTTT.

By proportion, this clone is hyperexpanded. This chain links TRBV4-1 with TRBJ2-1; TRBD2 aligns across 11 bases. From germline, CDR1 is MGHRA and CDR2 YSYEKL. With V trimmed by 3 bases and J by 5 bases, 9 bases remained unmatched. This CDR3 has 17 amino acids. The CDR3 nucleotides are TGCGCCAGCAGCCATCCCGATAGCGGGGGGGCCAACAATGAGCAGTTCTTC. It is translated as CASSHPDSGGANNEQFF.

V gene TRBV11-3 combines with J gene TRBJ1-5; tentatively, D is TRBD1 (5 bases). Trimming stripped 1 base from V and 4 bases from J, with 14 bases between. The germline CDR1 and CDR2 sequences are SGHNT and YENEEA. The length of the CDR3 is 16 residues. The CDR3 loop reads CASSLAATELNQPQHF. CDR3 sequence (DNA): TGTGCCAGCAGCTTAGCGGCGACAGAGCTTAATCAGCCCCAGCATTTT.

Of note for this clone: Relative to the germline gene, one junction end is altered; a read error may explain this. The rearrangement uses TRBV28 and TRBJ2-7; maybe TRBD1 (5 bases). Germline CDR1 is MDHEN and CDR2 is SYDVKM. This CDR3 has 12 residues. CDR3 in DNA: TGTGCCAGCAGTTTGGGGCTCGGGTGGCGGAACTTC. It is translated as CASSLGLGWRNF.

V gene TRBV20-1 combines with J gene TRBJ2-7; D not resolved. Germline V gene data show CDR1 as DFQATT and CDR2 as SNEGSKA (reference sequence). V was cut by 4 bases and J by 4 bases, with 8 bases left in between. The length of the CDR3 is 11 residues. CDR3 residues: CSATSGYEQYF. CDR3 bases: TGCAGTGCTACCTCGGGTTACGAGCAGTACTTC.